This T cell receptor (beta chain) was recorded in a study of identical twins. TCRdb ran MiXCR on the 5' RACE reads and lists one entry per CDR3 protein. The sample has under 900,000 distinct CDR3 sequences, roughly 12% seen once. J gave up 5 bases and V 6 bases, and 10 bases lay outside the gene matches. There are 16 residues in the CDR3. Per germline, CDR1 DFQATT and CDR2 SNEGSKA (reference sequence). These records were also assigned to another study, of yellow fever vaccine responses in identical twins.

The receptor was derived from a woman between 18 and 30 years old in good health. The gene calls are TRBV20-1 and TRBJ2-1, with 13 bases matching TRBD2. Source material: PBMCs. This CDR3 reads CSAILPGLAGNNEQFF. In DNA form, the CDR3 reads TGCAGTGCGATTCTTCCGGGACTAGCGGGGAACAATGAGCAGTTCTTC.